Shown below are 20 T cell receptor beta chains from a single sample sequenced in a study of blood T cell repertoires in COVID-19. Using immunoSEQ multiplex PCR, the repertoire was profiled, and TCRdb retains in-frame clones only, with some absent. In the table there are some 85,000 clones, over 60% of which are singletons. The sequenced sample was peripheral blood. Source of these receptors: a human donor in a cohort sampled during active COVID-19.

This chain joins TRBV28 and TRBJ2-7; 10 positions match TRBD2. CDR1 is MDHEN and CDR2 is SYDVKM in the germline V gene. The J segment lost 3 bases and the V segment lost 7 bases, leaving 6 bases of the junction unmatched. The CDR3 runs to 14 residues. CDR3 bases: TGTGCCAGCAAGGCTAGCGGGAGCCTCTACGAGCAGTACTTC. Encoded protein: CASKASGSLYEQYF.

This clone was seen only a few times. The chain links TRBV7-9 to TRBJ2-7; D gene unclear. The CDR3 covers 13 residues. V was pared by 1 base and J by 4 bases, with 8 bases between. Germline V gives CDR1 SEHNR, CDR2 FQNEAQ (reference sequence). DNA for the CDR3: TGTGCCAGCAGCTTAGATCCCTCTTACGAGCAGTACTTC. Amino acids: CASSLDPSYEQYF.

The rearrangement uses TRBV19 and TRBJ1-1, with D possibly TRBD1 on 6 matching bases. Germline loops: CDR1 LNHDA, CDR2 SQIVND (reference sequence). V dropped 5 bases and J dropped 0 bases, with 10 bases sitting between them. The CDR3 runs 14 residues. CDR3 residues: CASSQDSLNTEAFF. The CDR3 DNA reads TGTGCCAGTAGTCAGGACAGTTTGAACACTGAAGCTTTCTTT.

This clone was seen at least ten times. The CDR3 protein is CASSYSSAGTQYF. The CDR3 region has the DNA TGTGCCAGCAGTTACTCTTCGGCGGGAACGCAGTATTTT. The chain recombines TRBV6-5 with TRBJ2-3; perhaps TRBD2 as D (6 bases). Per germline, CDR1 MNHEY and CDR2 SVGAGI. The CDR3 extends over 13 amino acids. The V end was cut by 0 bases, the J end by 9 bases, with 10 bases between.

The chain is built from TRBV12-3 or TRBV12-4 and TRBJ2-5; 7 bases fit TRBD2. The CDR3 is 12 residues long. V shed 3 bases, J shed 5 bases, and the junction held 0 bases outside the gene matches. DNA of the CDR3: TGTGCCAGCAGTTTGCGGGGGGAGACCCAGTACTTC. This gives the protein CASSLRGETQYF.

V gene TRBV19 combines with J gene TRBJ2-5, with D uncertain. V lost 6 bases and J lost 2, with 16 bases in between. In germline, CDR1 is LNHDA, CDR2 SQIVND (reference sequence). This CDR3 is built from 15 residues. This CDR3 is CASSDSYLQQETQYF. The CDR3 DNA follows: TGTGCCAGTAGCGATTCATACCTGCAGCAAGAGACCCAGTACTTC.

This chain joins TRBV5-5 and TRBJ1-2; D is undetermined. CDR3 length: 17 amino acids. The germline CDR1 and CDR2 sequences are SGHKS and YYEKEE (reference sequence). Trimming stripped 1 base from V and 0 bases from J, with 16 bases between. In nucleotides, the CDR3 is TGTGCCAGCAGCTTGACCTTCTTAGGGAGTACTAACTATGGCTACACCTTC. The encoded protein is CASSLTFLGSTNYGYTF.

The chain joins TRBV7-2 to TRBJ1-2; 11 bases match TRBD1. CDR3 length equals 15 residues. CDR1 and CDR2 from the germline V gene are SGHTA and FQGNSA. V lost 5 bases and J lost 4; bases outside the gene matches: 6. CDR3 in DNA: TGTGCCAGCAGCCGCGCGGGGACAGGGGGCTATGGCTACACCTTC. Its protein product is CASSRAGTGGYGYTF.

This rearrangement joins TRBV28 to TRBJ1-5, with TRBD1 as a possible D gene (5 bases). The CDR3 totals 15 residues. Germline V gives CDR1 MDHEN, CDR2 SYDVKM. V lost 4 bases and J lost 3, with 13 bases in between. The CDR3 coding sequence is TGTGCCAGCAGTTCAATGCAGGGAAACAATCAGCCCCAGCATTTT. As protein: CASSSMQGNNQPQHF.

The chain joins TRBV6-4 to TRBJ1-5; D perhaps matches TRBD1 (6 bases). Between the trimmed V and J ends, which lost 4 bases and 6 bases, there was a span of 13 bases. This CDR3 is 14 amino acids long. Germline assignment: CDR1 MRHNA and CDR2 SNTAGT. CDR3 bases: TGTGCCAGCAGTGCGACAGGTGAAGGTCAGCCCCAGCATTTT. Amino acid sequence: CASSATGEGQPQHF.

This clone was counted a few times. The CDR3 bases are TGTGCCAGCAGCAAACACGCGGGGGCTAGGAACACTGAAGCTTTCTTT. The encoded protein is CASSKHAGARNTEAFF. V gene TRBV28 combines with J gene TRBJ1-1, with D possibly TRBD1 on 6 matching bases. CDR3 length: 16 residues. Between the trimmed V and J ends, which lost 6 bases and 1 base, there was a span of 18 bases. Per the germline V gene, CDR1 is MDHEN and CDR2 is SYDVKM.

V gene TRBV6-5 combines with J gene TRBJ2-7, with D possibly matching TRBD1 (6 bases). CDR1 is MNHEY, CDR2 SVGAGI, per germline. The germline V and J ends were trimmed by 5 bases and 3 bases, with 17 bases remaining between them. The CDR3 extends over 15 amino acids. In nucleotides, the CDR3 is TGTGCCAGCAGTCGGGTTCTTGGGGGCAACTACGAGCAGTACTTC. Translated: CASSRVLGGNYEQYF.

This clone was counted between two and nine times. This chain joins TRBV4-1 and TRBJ2-7, with D maybe TRBD2 (6 bases). This CDR3 contains 16 residues. Germline V lookup: CDR1 MGHRA, CDR2 YSYEKL. V lost 1 base and J lost 5, with 18 bases in between. The CDR3 bases are TGCGCCAGCAGCCAAGTTTTGAAACTAGCTACCAACGAGCAGTACTTC. Its translation is CASSQVLKLATNEQYF.

V is TRBV28 and J is TRBJ1-1; D gene ambiguous. The CDR3 loop spans 13 amino acids. V was shortened by 2 bases and J by 6 bases, with 10 bases between the two germline ends. Germline CDR1 MDHEN, CDR2 SYDVKM. The CDR3 reads CASSLRSRAEAFF. Written as DNA, the CDR3 is TGTGCCAGCAGTTTACGATCGAGGGCTGAAGCTTTCTTT.

This clone occurred a few times. The rearrangement joins TRBV20-1 to TRBJ1-1; 8 nucleotides align to TRBD1. V was pared by 5 bases and J by 11 bases, with 7 bases of the junction left unmatched. Germline loops: CDR1 DFQATT, CDR2 SNEGSKA (reference sequence). The CDR3 covers 11 residues. The CDR3: CSASVRGQAFF. The CDR3 DNA is TGCAGTGCTTCGGTCAGGGGGCAGGCTTTCTTT.

This chain connects TRBV19 to TRBJ2-3; 7 bases map to TRBD1. The V segment lost 7 bases and the J segment 2 bases; nucleotides outside the gene matches: 12. This CDR3 has 16 amino acids. The germline CDR1 and CDR2 sequences are LNHDA and SQIVND (reference sequence). The CDR3 loop reads CASKNRGGPSTDTQYF. In nucleotides, the CDR3 is TGTGCCAGTAAAAACAGGGGCGGCCCTTCCACAGATACGCAGTATTTT.

The chain is built from TRBV5-1 and TRBJ1-6; 8 positions match TRBD1. Germline assignment: CDR1 SGHRS and CDR2 YFSETQ. V shed 4 bases and J 5 bases; nucleotides not matched to a gene: 8. CDR3 length: 16 residues. The CDR3 is CASSPQGARNNSPLHF. CDR3 nucleotides: TGCGCCAGCAGCCCTCAGGGGGCGAGGAATAATTCACCCCTCCACTTT.

V usage is TRBV15 and J usage is TRBJ1-5, with D maybe TRBD1 (6 bases). The germline CDR1 and CDR2 sequences are LNHNV and YYDKDF (reference sequence). Between the trimmed V and J ends, which lost 3 bases and 0 bases, there was a span of 15 bases. The CDR3 has 17 amino acids. The CDR3, as DNA: TGTGCCACCAGCAGGGAAGGGGGGGTTTATAGCAATCAGCCCCAGCATTTT. Amino acids: CATSREGGVYSNQPQHF.

This clone has a handful of counts. The CDR3 DNA reads as TGTGCCAGCAGTTCACAGGGGGGGATGGTCACAGATACGCAGTATTTT. This gives the protein CASSSQGGMVTDTQYF. This chain connects TRBV2 to TRBJ2-3, with a tentative D call TRBD1 (8 bases). V was shortened by 5 bases and J by 2 bases, with 17 bases between the two germline ends. CDR3 length: 16 amino acids. Germline-derived CDR1 and CDR2 are SNHLY and FYNNEI.

This clone has a handful of counts. V usage is TRBV7-2 and J usage is TRBJ2-7; D is unclear. The CDR3 extends over 15 amino acids. Germline V lookup: CDR1 SGHTA, CDR2 FQGNSA. Between the trimmed V and J ends, which lost 2 bases and 2 bases, there was a span of 13 bases. The CDR3: CASSLQSSYTYEQYF. The CDR3 region has the DNA TGTGCCAGCAGCTTACAGTCTAGTTATACCTACGAGCAGTACTTC. The full variable domain, rest sourced from reference TRBV7-2 and TRBJ2-7, is GAGVSQSPSNKVTEKGKDVELRCDPISGHTALYWYRQSLGQGLEFLIYFQGNSAPDKSGLPSDRFSAERTGGSVSTLTIQRTQQEDSAVYLCASSLQSSYTYEQYFGPGTRLTVT.